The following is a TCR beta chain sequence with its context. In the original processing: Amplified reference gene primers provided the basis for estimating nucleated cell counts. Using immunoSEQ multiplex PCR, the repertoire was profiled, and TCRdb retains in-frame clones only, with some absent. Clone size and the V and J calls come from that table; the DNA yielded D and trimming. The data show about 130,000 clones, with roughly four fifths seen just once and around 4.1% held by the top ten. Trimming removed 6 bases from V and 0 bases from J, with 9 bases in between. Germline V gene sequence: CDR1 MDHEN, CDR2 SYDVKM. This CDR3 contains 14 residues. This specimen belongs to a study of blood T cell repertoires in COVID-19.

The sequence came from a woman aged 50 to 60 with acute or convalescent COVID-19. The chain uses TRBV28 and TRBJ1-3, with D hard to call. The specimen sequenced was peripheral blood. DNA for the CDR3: TGTGCCAGCAGCCGACTCGGCTCTGGAAACACCATATATTTT. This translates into CASSRLGSGNTIYF.